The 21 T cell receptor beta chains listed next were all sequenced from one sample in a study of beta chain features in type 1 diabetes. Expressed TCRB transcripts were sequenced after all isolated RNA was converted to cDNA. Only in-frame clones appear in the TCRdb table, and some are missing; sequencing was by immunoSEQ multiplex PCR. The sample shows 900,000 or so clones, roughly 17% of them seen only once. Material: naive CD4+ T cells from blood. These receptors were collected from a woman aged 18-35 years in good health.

CDR3 residues: CSVVQRPHYEQYF. The CDR3 nucleotides are TGCAGCGTTGTACAGAGGCCTCACTACGAGCAGTACTTC. The J gene is TRBJ2-7, the V gene TRBV29-1; D unclear. Trimming removed 4 bases from V and 3 bases from J, with 13 bases in between. The CDR3 spans 13 residues. From germline, CDR1 is SQVTM and CDR2 ANQGSEA.

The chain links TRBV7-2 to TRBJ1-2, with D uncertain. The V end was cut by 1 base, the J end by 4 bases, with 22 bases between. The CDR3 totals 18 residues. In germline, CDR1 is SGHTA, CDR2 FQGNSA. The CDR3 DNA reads TGTGCCAGCAGCTTAGTAGCCAGCTCTGCGAACGTCCTCTATGGCTACACCTTC. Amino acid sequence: CASSLVASSANVLYGYTF.

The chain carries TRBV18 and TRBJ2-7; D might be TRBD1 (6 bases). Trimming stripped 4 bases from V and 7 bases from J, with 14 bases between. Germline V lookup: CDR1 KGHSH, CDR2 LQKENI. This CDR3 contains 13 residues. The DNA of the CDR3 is TGTGCCAGCTCACAGGGGACAACGGGGGAGCAGTACTTC. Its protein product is CASSQGTTGEQYF.

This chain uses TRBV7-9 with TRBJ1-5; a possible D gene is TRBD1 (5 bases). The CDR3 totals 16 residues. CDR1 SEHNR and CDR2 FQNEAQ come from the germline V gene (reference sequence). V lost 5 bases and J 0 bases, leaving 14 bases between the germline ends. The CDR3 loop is CASSPGRGSSNQPQHF. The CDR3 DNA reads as TGTGCCAGCAGCCCTGGGCGGGGGAGTAGCAATCAGCCCCAGCATTTT.

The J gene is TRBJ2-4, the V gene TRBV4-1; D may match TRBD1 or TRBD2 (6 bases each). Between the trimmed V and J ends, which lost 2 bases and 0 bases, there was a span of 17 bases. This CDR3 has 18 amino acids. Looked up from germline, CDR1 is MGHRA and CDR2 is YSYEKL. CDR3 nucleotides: TGCGCCAGCAGCCAAAGTCTGGTCGGGGGCCTAGCCAAAAACATTCAGTACTTC. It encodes CASSQSLVGGLAKNIQYF.

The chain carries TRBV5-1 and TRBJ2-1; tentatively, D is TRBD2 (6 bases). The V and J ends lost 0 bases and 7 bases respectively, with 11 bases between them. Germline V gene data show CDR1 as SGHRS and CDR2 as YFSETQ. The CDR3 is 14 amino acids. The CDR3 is CASSLGLVTNEQFF. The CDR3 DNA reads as TGCGCCAGCAGCTTGGGACTAGTGACAAATGAGCAGTTCTTC.

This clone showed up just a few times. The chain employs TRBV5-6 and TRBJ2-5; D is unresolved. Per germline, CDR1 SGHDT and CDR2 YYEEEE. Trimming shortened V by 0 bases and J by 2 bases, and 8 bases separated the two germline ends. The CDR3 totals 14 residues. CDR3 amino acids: CASSLGLEQETQYF. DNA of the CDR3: TGTGCCAGCAGCTTGGGACTTGAACAAGAGACCCAGTACTTC. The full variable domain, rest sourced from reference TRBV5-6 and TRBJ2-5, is DAGVTQSPTHLIKTRGQQVTLRCSPKSGHDTVSWYQQALGQGPQFIFQYYEEEERQRGNFPDRFSGHQFPNYSSELNVNALLLGDSALYLCASSLGLEQETQYFGPGTRLLVL.

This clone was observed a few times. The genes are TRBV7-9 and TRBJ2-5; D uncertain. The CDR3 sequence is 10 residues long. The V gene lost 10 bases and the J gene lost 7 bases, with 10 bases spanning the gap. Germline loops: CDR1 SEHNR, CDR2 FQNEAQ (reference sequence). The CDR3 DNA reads TGTGCCACAGAGAGTGGGACCCAGTACTTC. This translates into CATESGTQYF.

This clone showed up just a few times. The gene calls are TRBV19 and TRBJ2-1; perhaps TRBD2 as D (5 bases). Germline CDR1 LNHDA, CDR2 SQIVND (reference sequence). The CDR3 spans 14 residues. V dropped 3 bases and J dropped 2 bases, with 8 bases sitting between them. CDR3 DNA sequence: TGTGCCAGTAGTATTAGCGAGGCCTACAATGAGCAGTTCTTC. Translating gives CASSISEAYNEQFF.

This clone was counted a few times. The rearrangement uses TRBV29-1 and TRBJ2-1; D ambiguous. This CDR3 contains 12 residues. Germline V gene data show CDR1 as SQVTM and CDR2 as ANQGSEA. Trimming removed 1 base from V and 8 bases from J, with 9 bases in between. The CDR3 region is CSVEGLRHEQFF. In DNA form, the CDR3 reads TGCAGCGTTGAAGGACTCCGACATGAGCAGTTCTTC.

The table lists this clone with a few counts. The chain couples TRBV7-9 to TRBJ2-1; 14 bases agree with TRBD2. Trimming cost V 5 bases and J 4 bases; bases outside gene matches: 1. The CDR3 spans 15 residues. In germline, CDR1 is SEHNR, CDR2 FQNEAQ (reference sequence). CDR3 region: CASSRTSGGYNEQFF. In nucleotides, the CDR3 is TGTGCCAGCAGCCGGACTAGCGGGGGGTACAATGAGCAGTTCTTC.

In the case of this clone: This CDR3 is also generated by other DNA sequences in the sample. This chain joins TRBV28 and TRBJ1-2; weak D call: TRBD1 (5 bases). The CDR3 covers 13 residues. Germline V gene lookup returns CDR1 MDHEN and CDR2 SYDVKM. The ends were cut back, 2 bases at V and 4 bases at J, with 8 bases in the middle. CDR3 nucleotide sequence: TGTGCCAGCAGTTTAGCGGGGCGCTATGGCTACACCTTC. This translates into CASSLAGRYGYTF.

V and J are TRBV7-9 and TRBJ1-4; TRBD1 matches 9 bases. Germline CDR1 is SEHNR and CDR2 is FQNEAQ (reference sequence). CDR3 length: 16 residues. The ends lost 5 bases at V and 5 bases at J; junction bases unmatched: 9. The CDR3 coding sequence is TGTGCCAGCAGCCGGGACAGGGCGCCACGAAATGAAAAACTGTTTTTT. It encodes CASSRDRAPRNEKLFF.

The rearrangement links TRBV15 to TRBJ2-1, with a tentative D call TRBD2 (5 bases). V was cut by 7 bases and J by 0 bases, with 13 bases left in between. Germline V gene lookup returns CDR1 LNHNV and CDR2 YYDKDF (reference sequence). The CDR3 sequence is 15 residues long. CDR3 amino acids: CATNYERSSYNEQFF. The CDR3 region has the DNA TGTGCCACCAATTATGAGCGGAGCTCCTACAATGAGCAGTTCTTC. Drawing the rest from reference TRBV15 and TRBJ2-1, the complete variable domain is DAMVIQNPRYQVTQFGKPVTLSCSQTLNHNVMYWYQQKSSQAPKLLFHYYDKDFNNEADTPDNFQSRRPNTSFCFLDIRSPGLGDTAMYLCATNYERSSYNEQFFGPGTRLTVL.

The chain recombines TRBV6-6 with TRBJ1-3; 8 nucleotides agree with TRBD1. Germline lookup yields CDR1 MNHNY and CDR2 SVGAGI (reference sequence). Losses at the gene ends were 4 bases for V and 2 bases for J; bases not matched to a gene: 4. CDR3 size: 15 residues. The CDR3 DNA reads TGTGCCAGCAGTTCCTCAGGGGGCCCTGGAAACACCATATATTTT. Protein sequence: CASSSSGGPGNTIYF.

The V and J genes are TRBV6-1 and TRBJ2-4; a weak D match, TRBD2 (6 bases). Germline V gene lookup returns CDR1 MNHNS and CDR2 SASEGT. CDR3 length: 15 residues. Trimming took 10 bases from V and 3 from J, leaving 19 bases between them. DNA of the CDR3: TGTGCCACCAAGGAGGGGATATATAGCAAAAACATTCAGTACTTC. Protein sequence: CATKEGIYSKNIQYF.

The CDR3 DNA reads as TGCGCCAGCAGCCAAGGCGTGCGAGCGGGACTGAAGTACAATGAGCAGTTCTTC. It translates to CASSQGVRAGLKYNEQFF. The chain has TRBV4-1 and TRBJ2-1, with 7 nucleotides matching TRBD2. The CDR3 runs 18 residues. V shed 1 base and J 4 bases; nucleotides not matched to a gene: 13. Germline V gives CDR1 MGHRA, CDR2 YSYEKL.

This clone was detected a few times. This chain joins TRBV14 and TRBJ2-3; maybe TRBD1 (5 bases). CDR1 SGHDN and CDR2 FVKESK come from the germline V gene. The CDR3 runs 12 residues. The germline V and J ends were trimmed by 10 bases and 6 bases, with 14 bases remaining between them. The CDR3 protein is CATTQGNDTQYF. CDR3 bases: TGTGCCACTACCCAGGGAAACGATACGCAGTATTTT.

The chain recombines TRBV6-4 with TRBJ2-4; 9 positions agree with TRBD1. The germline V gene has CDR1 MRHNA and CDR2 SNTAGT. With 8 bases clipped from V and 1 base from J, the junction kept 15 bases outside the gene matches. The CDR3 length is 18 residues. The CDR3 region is CASLAGTGINMAKNIQYF. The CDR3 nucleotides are TGTGCCAGCTTAGCCGGGACAGGGATTAATATGGCCAAAAACATTCAGTACTTC.

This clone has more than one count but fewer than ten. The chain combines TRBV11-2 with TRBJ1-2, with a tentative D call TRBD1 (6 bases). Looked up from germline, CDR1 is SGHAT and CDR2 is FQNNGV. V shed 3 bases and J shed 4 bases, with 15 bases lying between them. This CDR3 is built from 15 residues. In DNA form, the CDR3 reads TGTGCCAGCAGCTTCCCTGGGGGGCGCTTCTATGGCTACACCTTC. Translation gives CASSFPGGRFYGYTF. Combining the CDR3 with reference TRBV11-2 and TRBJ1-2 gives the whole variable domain EAGVAQSPRYKIIEKRQSVAFWCNPISGHATLYWYQQILGQGPKLLIQFQNNGVVDDSQLPKDRFSAERLKGVDSTLKIQPAKLEDSAVYLCASSFPGGRFYGYTFGSGTRLTVV.

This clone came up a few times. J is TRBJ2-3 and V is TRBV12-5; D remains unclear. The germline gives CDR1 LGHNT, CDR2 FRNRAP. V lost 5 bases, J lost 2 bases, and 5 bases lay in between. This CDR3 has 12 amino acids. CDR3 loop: CASGASTDTQYF. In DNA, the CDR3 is TGTGCTAGTGGTGCATCCACAGATACGCAGTATTTT.